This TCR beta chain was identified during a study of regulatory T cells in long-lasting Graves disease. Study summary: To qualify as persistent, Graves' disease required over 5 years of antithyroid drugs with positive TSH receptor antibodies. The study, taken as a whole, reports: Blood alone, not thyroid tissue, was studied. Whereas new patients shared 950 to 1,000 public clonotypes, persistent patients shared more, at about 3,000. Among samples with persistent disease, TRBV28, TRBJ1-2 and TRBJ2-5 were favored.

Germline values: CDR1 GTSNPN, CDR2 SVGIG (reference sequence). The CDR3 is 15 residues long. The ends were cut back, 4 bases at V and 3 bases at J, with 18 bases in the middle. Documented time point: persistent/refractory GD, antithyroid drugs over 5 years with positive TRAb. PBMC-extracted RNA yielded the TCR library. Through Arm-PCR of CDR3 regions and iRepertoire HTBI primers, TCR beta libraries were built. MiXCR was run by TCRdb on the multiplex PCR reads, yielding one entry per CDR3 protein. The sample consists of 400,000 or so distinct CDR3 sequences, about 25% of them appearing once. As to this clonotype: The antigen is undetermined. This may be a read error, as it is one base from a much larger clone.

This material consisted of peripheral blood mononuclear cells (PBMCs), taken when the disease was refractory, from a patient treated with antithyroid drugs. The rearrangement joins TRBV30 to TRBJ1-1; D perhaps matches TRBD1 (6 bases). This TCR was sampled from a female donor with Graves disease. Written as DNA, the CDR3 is TGTGCCTGGACAGGGGCCGGCGTTCGGGACACTGAAGCTTTCTTT. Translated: CAWTGAGVRDTEAFF. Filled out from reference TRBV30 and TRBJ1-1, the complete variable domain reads SQTIHQWPATLVQPVGSPLSLECTVEGTSNPNLYWYRQAAGRGLQLLFYSVGIGQISSEVPQNLSASRPQDRQFILSSKKLLLSDSGFYLCAWTGAGVRDTEAFFGQGTRLTVV.